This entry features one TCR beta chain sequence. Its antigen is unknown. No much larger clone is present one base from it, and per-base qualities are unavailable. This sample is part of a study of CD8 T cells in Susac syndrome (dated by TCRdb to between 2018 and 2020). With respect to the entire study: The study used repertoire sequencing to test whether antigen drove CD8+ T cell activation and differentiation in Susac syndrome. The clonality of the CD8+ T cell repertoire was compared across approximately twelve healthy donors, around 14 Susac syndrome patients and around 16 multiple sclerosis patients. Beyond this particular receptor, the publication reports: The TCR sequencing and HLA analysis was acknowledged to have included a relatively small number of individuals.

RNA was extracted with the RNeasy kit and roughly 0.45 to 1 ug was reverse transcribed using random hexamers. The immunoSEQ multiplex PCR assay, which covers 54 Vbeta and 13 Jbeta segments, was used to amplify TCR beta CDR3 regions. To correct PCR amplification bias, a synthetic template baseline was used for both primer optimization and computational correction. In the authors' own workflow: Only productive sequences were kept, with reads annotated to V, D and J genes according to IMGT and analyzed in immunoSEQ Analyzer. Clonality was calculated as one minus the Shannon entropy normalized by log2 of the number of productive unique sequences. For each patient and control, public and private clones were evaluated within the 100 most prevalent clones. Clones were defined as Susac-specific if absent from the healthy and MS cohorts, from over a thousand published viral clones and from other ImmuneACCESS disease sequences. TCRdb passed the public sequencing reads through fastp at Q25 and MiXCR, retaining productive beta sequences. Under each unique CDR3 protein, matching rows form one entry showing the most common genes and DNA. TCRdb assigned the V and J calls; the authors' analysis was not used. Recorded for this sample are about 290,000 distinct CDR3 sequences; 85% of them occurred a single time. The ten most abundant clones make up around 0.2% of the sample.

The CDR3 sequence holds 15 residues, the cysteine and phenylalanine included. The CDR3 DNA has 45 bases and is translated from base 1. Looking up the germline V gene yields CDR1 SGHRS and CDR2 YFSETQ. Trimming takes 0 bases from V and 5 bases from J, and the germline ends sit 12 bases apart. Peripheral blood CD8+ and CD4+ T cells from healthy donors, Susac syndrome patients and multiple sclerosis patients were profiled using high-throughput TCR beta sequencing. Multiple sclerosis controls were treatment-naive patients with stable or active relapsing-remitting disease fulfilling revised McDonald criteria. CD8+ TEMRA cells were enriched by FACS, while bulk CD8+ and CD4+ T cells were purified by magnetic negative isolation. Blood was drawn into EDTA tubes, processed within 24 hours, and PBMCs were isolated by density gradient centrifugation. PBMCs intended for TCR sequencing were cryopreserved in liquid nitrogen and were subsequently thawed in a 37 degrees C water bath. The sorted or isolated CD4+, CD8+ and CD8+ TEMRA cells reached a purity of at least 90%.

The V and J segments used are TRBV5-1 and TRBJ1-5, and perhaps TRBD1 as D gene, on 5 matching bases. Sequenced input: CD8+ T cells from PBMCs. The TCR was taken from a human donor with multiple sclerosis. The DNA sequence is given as TGCGCCAGCAGCTTGGCGCCGGGGGACGATCAGCCCCAGCATTTT. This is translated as CASSLAPGDDQPQHF. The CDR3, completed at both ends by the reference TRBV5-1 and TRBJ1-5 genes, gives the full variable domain KAGVTQTPRYLIKTRGQQVTLSCSPISGHRSVSWYQQTPGQGLQFLFEYFSETQRNKGNFPGRFSGRQFSNSRSEMNVSTLELGDSALYLCASSLAPGDDQPQHFGDGTRLSIL.